This T cell receptor (beta chain) is drawn from a study of OX40 agonist ivuxolimab in advanced cancers. In the study overall: Dose-escalation subjects each had hepatocellular carcinoma, melanoma, renal cell or head and neck cancer. Anti-PD-1, anti-PD-L1 or anti-CTLA-4 therapy given earlier was allowed, and over 35% had some. Points from the study as a whole: Dosing at 0.1 to 3.0 mg/kg was accompanied by clonal expansion of CD4+ and CD8+ blood T cells by week 6. Researchers did not determine the expanded peripheral T cells' antigen specificity.

This clone was recorded a few times. As yet, its antigen is unknown. The assay was immunoSEQ multiplex PCR, and TCRdb's table has in-frame clones only and misses some. The table includes 70,000 or so clones, over 75% detected once. The CDR3 consists of 15 residues. Germline lookup yields CDR1 SNHLY and CDR2 FYNNEI. The ends lost 2 bases at V and 2 bases at J; junction bases unmatched: 0. This sequence was found in an adult with an advanced solid tumor such as melanoma, head and neck, liver or kidney cancer. The source was CD4+ or CD8+ T cells sorted from blood, collected in a trial of the OX40 agonist ivuxolimab. The V call is TRBV2, the J call TRBJ2-5, with TRBD2 identical over 12 bases. The chain's CDR3 is CASSELAGGQETQYF. The CDR3 nucleotides read TGTGCCAGCAGTGAACTAGCGGGGGGGCAAGAGACCCAGTACTTC. The complete variable domain, with remaining parts taken from reference TRBV2 and TRBJ2-5, reads EPEVTQTPSHQVTQMGQEVILRCVPISNHLYFYWYRQILGQKVEFLVSFYNNEISEKSEIFDDQFSVERPDGSNFTLKIRSTKLEDSAMYFCASSELAGGQETQYFGPGTRLLVL.